These T cell receptor beta chains were read from a single sample in a study of vaccination and CD4 T cells after COVID-19. One entry per CDR3 protein results from TCRdb running MiXCR on the PCR reads. The sample holds approximately 8,800 distinct CDR3 sequences; roughly 57% are singletons and the top ten take about 40%. These receptors are not linked to any known antigen. What was sequenced was CD4+ T cells from blood, cultured in vitro. These receptors were taken from a human donor who had recovered from COVID-19. The CDR3 runs from the conserved cysteine through the conserved F or W. D genes are given only for firm matches. Clone size appears in some rows only: once, few, many, or a class for an expanded clone.

CDR3aa: CATTATQLGTGELFF
CDR3nt: TGTGCCACTACAGCGACCCAACTCGGGACCGGGGAGCTGTTTTTT
j_gene: TRBJ2-2
d_gene: .
len: 15
v_gene: TRBV19
abundance: few

CDR3aa: CATSDLLADTGELFF
CDR3nt: TGTGCCACCAGTGATTTACTAGCGGACACCGGGGAGCTGTTTTTT
j_gene: TRBJ2-2
d_gene: TRBD2
len: 15
v_gene: TRBV24-1
abundance: .

CDR3aa: CASSLGVRVNGYTF
CDR3nt: TGTGCCAGCAGCTTAGGTGTCCGAGTAAATGGCTACACCTTC
j_gene: TRBJ1-2
d_gene: .
len: 14
v_gene: TRBV7-2
abundance: .

CDR3aa: CASSGLELGYNEQFF
CDR3nt: TGTGCCAGCAGCGGACTTGAACTCGGGTACAATGAGCAGTTCTTC
j_gene: TRBJ2-1
d_gene: .
len: 15
v_gene: TRBV11-3
abundance: .

CDR3aa: CASSRDRGANVLTF
CDR3nt: TGTGCCAGCAGTAGGGACAGGGGGGCCAACGTCCTGACTTTC
j_gene: TRBJ2-6
d_gene: TRBD1
len: 14
v_gene: TRBV27
abundance: .

CDR3aa: CSARAGTTRENTIYF
CDR3nt: TGCAGTGCTAGGGCAGGGACAACGCGGGAAAACACCATATATTTT
j_gene: TRBJ1-3
d_gene: .
len: 15
v_gene: TRBV20-1
abundance: .

CDR3aa: CASSLERPGGETQYF
CDR3nt: TGTGCCAGCAGCTTAGAACGGCCCGGGGGAGAGACCCAGTACTTC
j_gene: TRBJ2-5
d_gene: .
len: 15
v_gene: TRBV7-9
abundance: .

CDR3aa: CASSPSRRGRSTEAFF
CDR3nt: TGTGCCAGCAGTCCTTCCCGTAGGGGGCGGAGTACTGAAGCTTTCTTT
j_gene: TRBJ1-1
d_gene: TRBD1
len: 16
v_gene: TRBV27
abundance: .

CDR3aa: CSARGITWTSGYNEQYF
CDR3nt: TGCAGTGCTAGGGGGATTACTTGGACTAGCGGTTACAACGAGCAGTACTTC
j_gene: TRBJ2-7
d_gene: TRBD2
len: 17
v_gene: TRBV20-1
abundance: few

CDR3aa: CASSAIIAGSLDGYTF
CDR3nt: TGTGCCAGCAGCGCAATCATAGCTGGCAGCCTGGATGGCTACACCTTC
j_gene: TRBJ1-2
d_gene: .
len: 16
v_gene: TRBV7-2
abundance: .

CDR3aa: CSARGPGLAGPFGEQYF
CDR3nt: TGCAGTGCTAGAGGACCGGGACTAGCGGGACCCTTTGGGGAGCAGTACTTC
j_gene: TRBJ2-7
d_gene: TRBD2
len: 17
v_gene: TRBV20-1
abundance: .

CDR3aa: CASSILRGFQETQYF
CDR3nt: TGTGCCAGCAGCATCCTCAGGGGGTTCCAAGAGACCCAGTACTTC
j_gene: TRBJ2-5
d_gene: TRBD1
len: 15
v_gene: TRBV7-7
abundance: few

CDR3aa: CASSWGGGRAGYNEQFF
CDR3nt: TGTGCCAGCAGTTGGGGCGGCGGGAGGGCCGGTTACAATGAGCAGTTCTTC
j_gene: TRBJ2-1
d_gene: TRBD2
len: 17
v_gene: TRBV27
abundance: .

CDR3aa: CASSATGLSTEAFF
CDR3nt: TGTGCCAGCAGCGCGACGGGGCTGAGCACTGAAGCTTTCTTT
j_gene: TRBJ1-1
d_gene: .
len: 14
v_gene: TRBV9
abundance: .

CDR3aa: CASSPRQGREPQHF
CDR3nt: TGTGCCAGCAGTCCACGACAGGGGAGGGAGCCCCAGCATTTT
j_gene: TRBJ1-5
d_gene: TRBD1
len: 14
v_gene: TRBV2
abundance: .

CDR3aa: CASSSFRFGNTIYF
CDR3nt: TGTGCCAGCAGCTCGTTTCGTTTCGGGAACACCATATATTTT
j_gene: TRBJ1-3
d_gene: .
len: 14
v_gene: TRBV7-6
abundance: few

CDR3aa: CASSHPLPRGRANNEQFF
CDR3nt: TGCGCCAGCAGCCACCCCCTGCCCAGGGGGAGGGCCAACAATGAGCAGTTCTTC
j_gene: TRBJ2-1
d_gene: .
len: 18
v_gene: TRBV4-1
abundance: .

CDR3aa: CASTPSGIWGQGYGYTF
CDR3nt: TGTGCCAGCACCCCCTCCGGTATCTGGGGGCAAGGGTATGGCTACACCTTC
j_gene: TRBJ1-2
d_gene: .
len: 17
v_gene: TRBV25-1
abundance: .

CDR3aa: CASSLAWAGRDEQFF
CDR3nt: TGTGCCAGCAGCTTAGCGTGGGCAGGCCGTGATGAGCAGTTCTTC
j_gene: TRBJ2-1
d_gene: .
len: 15
v_gene: TRBV7-9
abundance: .

CDR3aa: CASSNQRYSTDTQYF
CDR3nt: TGTGCCAGTAGTAATCAGCGCTACAGCACAGATACGCAGTATTTT
j_gene: TRBJ2-3
d_gene: .
len: 15
v_gene: TRBV19
abundance: few

CDR3aa: CASSILTGTGSRAFF
CDR3nt: TGTGCCAGCAGCATACTTACCGGGACAGGGAGTAGAGCTTTCTTT
j_gene: TRBJ1-1
d_gene: TRBD1
len: 15
v_gene: TRBV7-8
abundance: few

CDR3aa: CSAQTAGTYEQYF
CDR3nt: TGCAGTGCGCAAACGGCGGGAACCTACGAGCAGTACTTC
j_gene: TRBJ2-7
d_gene: .
len: 13
v_gene: TRBV20-1
abundance: .

CDR3aa: CSVLTGRYGYTF
CDR3nt: TGCAGCGTTCTGACAGGGCGATATGGCTACACCTTC
j_gene: TRBJ1-2
d_gene: TRBD1
len: 12
v_gene: TRBV29-1
abundance: .

CDR3aa: CASSPLGLSTDTQYF
CDR3nt: TGTGCCAGCAGCCCGTTAGGACTGAGCACAGATACGCAGTATTTT
j_gene: TRBJ2-3
d_gene: .
len: 15
v_gene: TRBV7-2
abundance: .

CDR3aa: CASSIGLAGGAGELFF
CDR3nt: TGTGCCAGTAGTATAGGACTAGCGGGAGGAGCCGGGGAGCTGTTTTTT
j_gene: TRBJ2-2
d_gene: TRBD2
len: 16
v_gene: TRBV19
abundance: .

CDR3aa: CASSQSRGNSYNEQFF
CDR3nt: TGTGCCAGCAGCCAGAGCAGGGGGAACTCCTACAATGAGCAGTTCTTC
j_gene: TRBJ2-1
d_gene: TRBD1
len: 16
v_gene: TRBV7-8
abundance: few

CDR3aa: CASSSQQGRDTQYF
CDR3nt: TGTGCCAGCAGTAGTCAGCAGGGGCGGGATACGCAGTATTTT
j_gene: TRBJ2-3
d_gene: .
len: 14
v_gene: TRBV6-1
abundance: .

CDR3aa: CASSMDQYSSYEQYF
CDR3nt: TGCGCCAGCAGCATGGACCAGTATAGCTCCTACGAGCAGTACTTC
j_gene: TRBJ2-7
d_gene: .
len: 15
v_gene: TRBV5-1
abundance: .

CDR3aa: CASSFNGNYGYTF
CDR3nt: TGTGCCAGCAGCTTCAACGGGAACTATGGCTACACCTTC
j_gene: TRBJ1-2
d_gene: .
len: 13
v_gene: TRBV7-9
abundance: .

CDR3aa: CSLPREGNTDTQYF
CDR3nt: TGCAGTCTGCCGCGGGAGGGGAACACAGATACGCAGTATTTT
j_gene: TRBJ2-3
d_gene: TRBD2
len: 14
v_gene: TRBV20-1
abundance: once

CDR3aa: CATGGDGSYEQYF
CDR3nt: TGTGCCACGGGCGGAGACGGCTCCTACGAGCAGTACTTC
j_gene: TRBJ2-7
d_gene: .
len: 13
v_gene: TRBV6-1
abundance: .

CDR3aa: CASSLGLANTGELFF
CDR3nt: TGTGCCAGCAGCCTCGGACTAGCGAACACCGGGGAGCTGTTTTTT
j_gene: TRBJ2-2
d_gene: TRBD2
len: 15
v_gene: TRBV7-3
abundance: .

CDR3aa: CASSLLRSNSPLHF
CDR3nt: TGTGCCAGCAGCTTACTTCGGAGTAATTCACCCCTCCACTTT
j_gene: TRBJ1-6
d_gene: .
len: 14
v_gene: TRBV7-2
abundance: few

CDR3aa: CASSTQGRSYGYTF
CDR3nt: TGTGCCAGCAGTACACAGGGGAGGAGCTATGGCTACACCTTC
j_gene: TRBJ1-2
d_gene: TRBD1
len: 14
v_gene: TRBV6-2/TRBV6-3
abundance: .

CDR3aa: CASSLGQGNGYTF
CDR3nt: TGTGCCAGCAGTTTGGGACAGGGGAATGGCTACACCTTC
j_gene: TRBJ1-2
d_gene: TRBD1
len: 13
v_gene: TRBV28
abundance: .

CDR3aa: CASTYGGQETQYF
CDR3nt: TGTGCCAGTACCTACGGCGGACAAGAGACCCAGTACTTC
j_gene: TRBJ2-5
d_gene: .
len: 13
v_gene: TRBV19
abundance: .

CDR3aa: CASSPGQGRYQPQHF
CDR3nt: TGTGCCAGCAGCCCGGGGCAGGGTCGATATCAGCCCCAGCATTTT
j_gene: TRBJ1-5
d_gene: .
len: 15
v_gene: TRBV9
abundance: few

CDR3aa: CSADYRGGNEKLFF
CDR3nt: TGCAGTGCGGATTACAGGGGAGGGAATGAAAAACTGTTTTTT
j_gene: TRBJ1-4
d_gene: TRBD1
len: 14
v_gene: TRBV20-1
abundance: .

CDR3aa: CASNPLSHYGYTF
CDR3nt: TGTGCCAGCAACCCTCTGAGCCACTATGGCTACACCTTC
j_gene: TRBJ1-2
d_gene: .
len: 13
v_gene: TRBV5-5
abundance: .

CDR3aa: CAWRPGFSPLHF
CDR3nt: TGTGCCTGGAGACCAGGGTTTTCACCCCTCCACTTT
j_gene: TRBJ1-6
d_gene: .
len: 12
v_gene: TRBV30
abundance: .